This is a list of T cell receptor beta chains from one sample in a study of cytomegalovirus exposure and HLA in healthy donors. Here immunoSEQ multiplex PCR was the method, and the copy in TCRdb shows in-frame clones only, minus some. This sample has about 160,000 clones, with roughly 90% found just once. The specimen was PBMCs. The origin of the receptors is a woman aged 18-30 years in good health and CMV-seropositive. Both conserved end residues are part of each CDR3. The D gene is left open where the match is weak. Clone size appears in some rows only: once, few, many, or a class for an expanded clone.

j_call	v_call	d_call	clone_size	cdr3_aa	cdr3_nt
TRBJ2-1	TRBV5-1	NA	NA	CASSLNSNQPYNEQFF	TGCGCCAGCAGCTTGAATAGCAACCAACCCTACAATGAGCAGTTCTTC
TRBJ2-3	TRBV5-1	NA	NA	CASSLVSTTDTQYF	TGCGCCAGCAGCTTGGTTTCTACCACAGATACGCAGTATTTT
TRBJ2-3	TRBV28	TRBD1	NA	CASSSGQATTDTQYF	TGTGCCAGCAGTTCGGGACAGGCCACGACAGATACGCAGTATTTT
TRBJ1-5	TRBV7-9	NA	NA	CASSSGTSSNQPQHF	TGTGCCAGCAGCAGCGGAACAAGTAGCAATCAGCCCCAGCATTTT
TRBJ1-1	TRBV2	NA	once	CASSRVNTEAFF	TGTGCCAGCAGCAGGGTGAACACTGAAGCTTTCTTT
TRBJ2-5	TRBV20-1	NA	NA	CSASYQETQYF	TGCAGTGCTTCGTACCAAGAGACCCAGTACTTC
TRBJ2-7	TRBV30	NA	NA	CAWSLSGAYEQYF	TGTGCCTGGAGCCTATCAGGGGCTTACGAGCAGTACTTC
TRBJ2-4	TRBV2	NA	NA	CASRDDTSKAKNIQYF	TGTGCCAGCAGGGATGACACATCGAAAGCCAAAAACATTCAGTACTTC
TRBJ1-5	TRBV19	NA	NA	CASSSLTDRSNQPQHF	TGTGCCAGTTCCAGTTTGACAGACCGTAGCAATCAGCCCCAGCATTTT
TRBJ1-1	TRBV7-9	NA	NA	CASSLAWHSGAFF	TGTGCCAGCAGCTTAGCGTGGCACTCCGGGGCTTTCTTT
TRBJ2-1	TRBV7-9	NA	NA	CASSLDWEEQFF	TGTGCCAGCAGCTTAGACTGGGAGGAGCAGTTCTTC
TRBJ2-1	TRBV9	TRBD2	NA	CASSVAGVAYNEQFF	TGTGCCAGCAGCGTGGCGGGAGTCGCCTACAATGAGCAGTTCTTC
TRBJ1-2	TRBV4-3	NA	few	CASSQDSVRGAYGYTF	TGCGCCAGCAGCCAAGATAGTGTCCGGGGGGCCTATGGCTACACCTTC
TRBJ2-3	TRBV6-5	NA	NA	CASRSSTDTQYF	TGTGCCAGCAGATCTAGCACAGATACGCAGTATTTT
TRBJ2-7	TRBV11-2	TRBD1	NA	CASSLEQGVYEQYF	TGTGCCAGCAGCTTAGAACAGGGGGTCTACGAGCAGTACTTC
TRBJ2-7	TRBV7-9	TRBD1	NA	CASSLTGTGYEQYF	TGTGCCAGCAGCCTAACCGGGACAGGCTACGAGCAGTACTTC
TRBJ1-1	TRBV30	NA	NA	CAWSSIGADTEAFF	TGTGCCTGGAGTTCCATAGGGGCCGACACTGAAGCTTTCTTT
TRBJ1-2	TRBV6-5	TRBD1	NA	CASSFDRVYGYTF	TGTGCCAGCAGTTTCGACAGGGTCTATGGCTACACCTTC
TRBJ2-3	TRBV15	TRBD1	NA	CATSSKPGQFTDTQYF	TGTGCCACCAGCAGCAAACCGGGACAGTTCACAGATACGCAGTATTTT
TRBJ2-3	TRBV7-3	NA	NA	CASSAETHRPTDTQYF	TGTGCCAGCAGCGCCGAGACTCATCGCCCTACAGATACGCAGTATTTT
TRBJ2-2	TRBV30	NA	NA	CAWSAPIGGAGELFF	TGTGCCTGGAGTGCCCCCATAGGGGGGGCCGGGGAGCTGTTTTTT
TRBJ2-7	TRBV5-1	TRBD2	NA	CASSLGGLPREQYF	TGCGCCAGCAGCTTGGGGGGACTACCCCGCGAGCAGTACTTC
TRBJ2-3	TRBV25-1	NA	NA	CASTLTDTQYF	TGTGCCAGCACCCTCACAGATACGCAGTATTTT
TRBJ1-1	TRBV4-1	NA	NA	CASSLNTEAFF	TGCGCCAGCTCTTTGAACACTGAAGCTTTCTTT
TRBJ1-1	TRBV19	NA	NA	CASRIDRLNTEAFF	TGTGCCAGCAGAATCGACAGACTGAACACTGAAGCTTTCTTT
TRBJ2-7	TRBV2	NA	NA	CASSDRGASSYEQYF	TGTGCCAGCAGTGACAGGGGCGCAAGCTCCTACGAGCAGTACTTC
TRBJ1-5	TRBV7-2	NA	NA	CASSLAEIQPQHF	TGTGCCAGCAGCTTGGCGGAAATTCAGCCCCAGCATTTT
TRBJ2-7	TRBV15	TRBD1	NA	CATSLDRGRLNEQYF	TGTGCCACCAGCCTTGACAGGGGGCGGCTAAACGAGCAGTACTTC
TRBJ2-7	TRBV27	NA	NA	CASSLKGAREQYF	TGTGCCAGCAGCTTAAAAGGGGCTAGGGAGCAGTACTTC
TRBJ1-1	TRBV6-1	NA	NA	CASSEGWRNTEAFF	TGTGCCAGCAGTGAAGGATGGAGGAACACTGAAGCTTTCTTT
TRBJ1-1	TRBV30	NA	NA	CAWTPGGNTEAFF	TGTGCCTGGACCCCGGGGGGTAACACTGAAGCTTTCTTT
TRBJ2-5	TRBV2	NA	NA	CASLDKKETQYF	TGTGCCAGCCTGGACAAGAAAGAGACCCAGTACTTC
TRBJ2-1	TRBV5-1	TRBD1	NA	CASSTTGDDYNEQFF	TGCGCCAGCAGCACGACAGGGGACGACTACAATGAGCAGTTCTTC
TRBJ2-5	TRBV30	NA	few	CAWSVTGETQYF	TGTGCCTGGAGTGTAACGGGAGAGACCCAGTACTTC
TRBJ1-4	TRBV5-1	TRBD1	NA	CASSFGTGYEKLFF	TGCGCCAGCAGTTTCGGGACAGGGTATGAAAAACTGTTTTTT
TRBJ1-1	TRBV6-5	NA	NA	CASSYSSAGFTEAFF	TGTGCCAGCAGTTACTCCTCGGCGGGGTTCACTGAAGCTTTCTTT
TRBJ2-7	TRBV11-3	NA	NA	CASSLGAGYEQYF	TGTGCCAGCAGCTTAGGGGCGGGTTACGAGCAGTACTTC
TRBJ2-3	TRBV6-6	NA	NA	CASSYSGEVTQYF	TGTGCCAGCAGTTACTCCGGGGAGGTTACGCAGTATTTT
TRBJ2-1	TRBV27	TRBD2	few	CAKSLAGVRNEQFF	TGTGCCAAGTCATTAGCGGGAGTGAGGAATGAGCAGTTCTTC
TRBJ2-1	TRBV19	NA	NA	CASSSRGLVGGNEQFF	TGTGCCAGTAGTTCCCGGGGTCTTGTAGGGGGCAATGAGCAGTTCTTC
TRBJ2-2	TRBV27	TRBD1	NA	CASSTNRGAGELFF	TGTGCCAGCAGTACGAACAGGGGTGCCGGGGAGCTGTTTTTT
TRBJ1-2	TRBV10-3	NA	few	CAISNSGEGYTF	TGTGCCATCAGTAATTCAGGGGAAGGCTACACCTTC
TRBJ1-2	TRBV5-4	NA	NA	CASSRDSLGYTF	TGTGCCAGCAGCCGCGACAGTCTAGGCTACACCTTC
TRBJ2-1	TRBV6-1	TRBD1	NA	CASTGAITYNEQFF	TGTGCCAGTACAGGGGCGATTACCTACAATGAGCAGTTCTTC
TRBJ1-5	TRBV18	NA	few	CASSPESSWPQHF	TGTGCCAGCTCACCTGAATCAAGCTGGCCCCAGCATTTT
TRBJ1-1	TRBV9	TRBD1	NA	CASSVLGTGDEVNTEAFF	TGTGCCAGCAGCGTCCTGGGGACAGGGGATGAAGTGAACACTGAAGCTTTCTTT
TRBJ2-1	TRBV28	TRBD1	NA	CASDNRGSSYNEQFF	TGTGCCAGCGACAACAGGGGATCTTCCTACAATGAGCAGTTCTTC
TRBJ2-3	TRBV10-3	TRBD2	NA	CAIRGEGTDTQYF	TGTGCCATCCGGGGGGAGGGCACAGATACGCAGTATTTT
TRBJ1-2	TRBV7-3	NA	NA	CASSLYAPPQVYGYTF	TGTGCCAGCAGCTTATACGCTCCCCCACAGGTCTATGGCTACACCTTC
TRBJ1-2	TRBV6-6	TRBD1	NA	CASSPGGLGYTF	TGTGCCAGCAGCCCAGGGGGCTTGGGCTACACCTTC
TRBJ2-7	TRBV4-2	TRBD1	NA	CASSQDPGTGYEQYF	TGTGCCAGCAGCCAAGATCCTGGGACAGGGTACGAGCAGTACTTC
TRBJ2-7	TRBV5-5	TRBD1	NA	CASSLGQGRYEQYF	TGTGCCAGCAGCTTGGGACAGGGAAGGTACGAGCAGTACTTC
TRBJ2-1	TRBV6-5	TRBD1	NA	CASSATGTRGNEQFF	TGTGCCAGCAGTGCGACAGGGACCCGGGGCAATGAGCAGTTCTTC